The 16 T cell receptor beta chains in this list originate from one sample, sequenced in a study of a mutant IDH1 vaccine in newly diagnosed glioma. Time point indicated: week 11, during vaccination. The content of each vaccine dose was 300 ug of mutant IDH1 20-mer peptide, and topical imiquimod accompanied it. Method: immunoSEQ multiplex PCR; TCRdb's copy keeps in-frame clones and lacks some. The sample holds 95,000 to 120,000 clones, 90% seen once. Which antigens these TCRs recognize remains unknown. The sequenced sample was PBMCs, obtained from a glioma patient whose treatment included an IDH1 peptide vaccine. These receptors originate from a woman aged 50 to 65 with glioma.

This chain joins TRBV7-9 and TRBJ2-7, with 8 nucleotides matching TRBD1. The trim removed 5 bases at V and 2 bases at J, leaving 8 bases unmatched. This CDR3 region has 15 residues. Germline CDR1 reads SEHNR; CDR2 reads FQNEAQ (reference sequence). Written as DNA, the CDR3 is TGTGCCAGCAGCACCCGACAGGGGACCGCCTACGAGCAGTACTTC. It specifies CASSTRQGTAYEQYF.

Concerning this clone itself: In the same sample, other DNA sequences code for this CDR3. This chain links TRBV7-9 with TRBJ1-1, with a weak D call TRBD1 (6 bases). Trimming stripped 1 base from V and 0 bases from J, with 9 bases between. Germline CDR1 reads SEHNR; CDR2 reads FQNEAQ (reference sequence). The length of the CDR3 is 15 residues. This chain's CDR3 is CASSLGRGMNTEAFF. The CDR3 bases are TGTGCCAGCAGCTTAGGCAGGGGCATGAACACTGAAGCTTTCTTT. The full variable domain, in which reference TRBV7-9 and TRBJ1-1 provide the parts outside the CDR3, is DTGVSQNPRHKITKRGQNVTFRCDPISEHNRLYWYRQTLGQGPEFLTYFQNEAQLEKSRLLSDRFSAERPKGSFSTLEIQRTEQGDSAMYLCASSLGRGMNTEAFFGQGTRLTVV.

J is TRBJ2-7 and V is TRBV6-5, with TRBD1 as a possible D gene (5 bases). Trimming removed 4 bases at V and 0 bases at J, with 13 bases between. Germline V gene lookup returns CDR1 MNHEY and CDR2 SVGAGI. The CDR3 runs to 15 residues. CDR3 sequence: CASSSHRTSSYEQYF. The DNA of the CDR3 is TGTGCCAGCAGTTCCCACAGGACCAGCTCCTACGAGCAGTACTTC.

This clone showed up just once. CDR3 loop: CASSAQPDGDNEQFF. The CDR3, as DNA: TGTGCCAGCAGTGCCCAACCGGACGGGGACAATGAGCAGTTCTTC. This chain joins TRBV6-4 and TRBJ2-1; the D gene is possibly TRBD2 (5 bases). CDR1 and CDR2 (germline): MRHNA, SNTAGT. CDR3 length equals 15 residues. With 4 bases removed from V and 5 bases from J, the gap between germline ends came to 15 bases.

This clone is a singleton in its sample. The CDR3 sequence: CASSLTDHTDTQYF. CDR3 bases: TGTGCCAGCTCCCTGACGGACCACACAGATACGCAGTATTTT. The rearrangement joins TRBV18 to TRBJ2-3, with D uncertain. V was clipped by 6 bases and J by 2 bases, with 12 bases between them. There are 14 residues in the CDR3. Germline lookup yields CDR1 KGHSH and CDR2 LQKENI.

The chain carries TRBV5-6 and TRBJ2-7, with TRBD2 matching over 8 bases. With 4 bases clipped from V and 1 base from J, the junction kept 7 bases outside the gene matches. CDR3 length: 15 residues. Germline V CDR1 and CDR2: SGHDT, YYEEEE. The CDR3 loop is CASSLGGGPSYEQYF. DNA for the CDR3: TGTGCCAGCAGCCTGGGCGGGGGGCCTTCCTACGAGCAGTACTTC. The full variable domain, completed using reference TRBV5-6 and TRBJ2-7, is DAGVTQSPTHLIKTRGQQVTLRCSPKSGHDTVSWYQQALGQGPQFIFQYYEEEERQRGNFPDRFSGHQFPNYSSELNVNALLLGDSALYLCASSLGGGPSYEQYFGPGTRLTVT.

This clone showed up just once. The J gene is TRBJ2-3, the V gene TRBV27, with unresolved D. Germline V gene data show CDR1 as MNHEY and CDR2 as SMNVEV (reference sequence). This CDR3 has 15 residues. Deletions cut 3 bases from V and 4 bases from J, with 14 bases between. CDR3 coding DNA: TGTGCCAGCAGTTTCCTGGGTGGAACTCCAGATACGCAGTATTTT. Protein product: CASSFLGGTPDTQYF.

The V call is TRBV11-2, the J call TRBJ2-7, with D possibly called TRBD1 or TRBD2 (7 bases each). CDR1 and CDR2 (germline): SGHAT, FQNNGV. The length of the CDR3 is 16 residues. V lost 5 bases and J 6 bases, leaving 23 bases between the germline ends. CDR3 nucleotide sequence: TGTGCCAGCAGCACCCCGAGGGGGCGGGAGCTAAGCGAGCAGTACTTC. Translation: CASSTPRGRELSEQYF.

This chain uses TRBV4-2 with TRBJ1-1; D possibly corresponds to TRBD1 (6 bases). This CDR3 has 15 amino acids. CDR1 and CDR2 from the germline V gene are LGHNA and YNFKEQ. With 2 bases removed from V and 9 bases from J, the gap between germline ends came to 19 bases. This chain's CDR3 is CASSQTEGVGQQAFF. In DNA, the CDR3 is TGTGCCAGCAGCCAAACCGAGGGGGTCGGACAGCAAGCTTTCTTT.

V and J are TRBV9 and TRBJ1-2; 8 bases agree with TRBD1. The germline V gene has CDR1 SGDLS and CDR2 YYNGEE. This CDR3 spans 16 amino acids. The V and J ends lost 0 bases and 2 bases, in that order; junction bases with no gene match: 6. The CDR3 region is CASSVGAGGQNYGYTF. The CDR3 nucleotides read TGTGCCAGCAGCGTAGGGGCAGGGGGCCAGAACTATGGCTACACCTTC.

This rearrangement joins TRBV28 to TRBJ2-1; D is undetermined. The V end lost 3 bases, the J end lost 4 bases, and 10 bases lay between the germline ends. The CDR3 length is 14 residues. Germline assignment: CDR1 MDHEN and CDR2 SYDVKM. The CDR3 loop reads CASSLFTDYNEQFF. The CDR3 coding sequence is TGTGCCAGCAGTTTGTTTACTGATTACAATGAGCAGTTCTTC.

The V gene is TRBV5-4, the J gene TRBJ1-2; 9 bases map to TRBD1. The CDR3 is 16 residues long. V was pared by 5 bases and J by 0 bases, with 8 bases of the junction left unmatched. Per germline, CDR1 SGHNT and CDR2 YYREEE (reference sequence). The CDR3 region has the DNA TGTGCCAGCAGGGACAGGGGACAAACTTCTAACTATGGCTACACCTTC. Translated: CASRDRGQTSNYGYTF.

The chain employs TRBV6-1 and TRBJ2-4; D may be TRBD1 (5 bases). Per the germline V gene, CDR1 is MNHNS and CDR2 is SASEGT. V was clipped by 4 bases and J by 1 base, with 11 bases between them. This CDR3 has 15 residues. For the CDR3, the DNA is TGTGCCAGCAGTGGTTGGGGCAGGGCCAAAAACATTCAGTACTTC. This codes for CASSGWGRAKNIQYF.

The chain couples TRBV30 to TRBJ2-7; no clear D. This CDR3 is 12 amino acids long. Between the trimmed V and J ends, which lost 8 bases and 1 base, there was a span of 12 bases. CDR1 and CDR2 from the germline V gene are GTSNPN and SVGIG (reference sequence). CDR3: CAAVLTSYEQYF. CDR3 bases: TGTGCCGCTGTCCTCACATCCTACGAGCAGTACTTC. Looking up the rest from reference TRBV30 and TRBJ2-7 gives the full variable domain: SQTIHQWPATLVQPVGSPLSLECTVEGTSNPNLYWYRQAAGRGLQLLFYSVGIGQISSEVPQNLSASRPQDRQFILSSKKLLLSDSGFYLCAAVLTSYEQYFGPGTRLTVT.

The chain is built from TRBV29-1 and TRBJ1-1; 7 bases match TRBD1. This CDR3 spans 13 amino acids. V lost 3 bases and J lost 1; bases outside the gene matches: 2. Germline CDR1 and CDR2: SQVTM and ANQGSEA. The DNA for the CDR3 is TGCAGCGTTGATGACAGGGCGAACACTGAAGCTTTCTTT. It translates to CSVDDRANTEAFF.

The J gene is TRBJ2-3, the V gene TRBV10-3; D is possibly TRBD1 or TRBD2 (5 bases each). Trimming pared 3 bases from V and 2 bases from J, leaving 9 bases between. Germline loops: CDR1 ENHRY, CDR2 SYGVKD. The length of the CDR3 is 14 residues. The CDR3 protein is CAISEGTITDTQYF. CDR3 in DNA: TGTGCCATCAGTGAAGGGACCATCACAGATACGCAGTATTTT.